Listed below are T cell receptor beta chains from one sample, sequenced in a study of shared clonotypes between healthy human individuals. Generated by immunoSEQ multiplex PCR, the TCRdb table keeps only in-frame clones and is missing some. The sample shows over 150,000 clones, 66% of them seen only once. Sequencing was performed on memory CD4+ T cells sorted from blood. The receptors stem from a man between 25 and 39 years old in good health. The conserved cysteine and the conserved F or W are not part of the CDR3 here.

CDR3 protein: ASRGAGELF
CDR3 length: 9
V gene: TRBV7-7
J gene: TRBJ2-2

CDR3 protein: ASSLNGLVPAF
CDR3 length: 11
V gene: TRBV27
J gene: TRBJ1-1

CDR3 protein: SVDRGTETQY
CDR3 length: 10
V gene: TRBV29-1
J gene: TRBJ2-5

CDR3 protein: ASNRDRGGGTEAF
CDR3 length: 13
V gene: TRBV5-1
J gene: TRBJ1-1

CDR3 protein: ASSALQGWRGTQY
CDR3 length: 13
V gene: TRBV6-5
J gene: TRBJ2-5

CDR3 protein: ASSVDPAGGADTQY
CDR3 length: 14
V gene: TRBV9
J gene: TRBJ2-3

CDR3 protein: ASSQIPLTGRAYNEQF
CDR3 length: 16
V gene: TRBV14
J gene: TRBJ2-1

CDR3 protein: ASSLGGTGGSQTQY
CDR3 length: 14
V gene: TRBV5-4
J gene: TRBJ2-5

CDR3 protein: ASSPSVGRGDTQY
CDR3 length: 13
V gene: TRBV2
J gene: TRBJ2-3

CDR3 protein: ASSNRDRGGAQH
CDR3 length: 12
V gene: TRBV2
J gene: TRBJ1-5

CDR3 protein: ASSLGGTGVHEQY
CDR3 length: 13
V gene: TRBV11-3
J gene: TRBJ2-7

CDR3 protein: ASRWQGPYEQY
CDR3 length: 11
V gene: TRBV2
J gene: TRBJ2-7

CDR3 protein: ASSAGTVSY
CDR3 length: 9
V gene: TRBV25-1
J gene: TRBJ2-3

CDR3 protein: AIGWRAFEAF
CDR3 length: 10
V gene: TRBV10-3
J gene: TRBJ1-1

CDR3 protein: ASSLLGTGDEQY
CDR3 length: 12
V gene: TRBV7-2
J gene: TRBJ2-7

CDR3 protein: ASSPETGGNQPQH
CDR3 length: 13
V gene: TRBV5-1
J gene: TRBJ1-5

CDR3 protein: ASSSQGQVTDTQY
CDR3 length: 13
V gene: TRBV11-2
J gene: TRBJ2-3

CDR3 protein: ASSLKDNEQF
CDR3 length: 10
V gene: TRBV5-5
J gene: TRBJ2-1

CDR3 protein: ASSYRGETQY
CDR3 length: 10
V gene: TRBV7-2
J gene: TRBJ2-5

CDR3 protein: ASSYSALDEQF
CDR3 length: 11
V gene: TRBV18
J gene: TRBJ2-1

CDR3 protein: ASSLQGAREKLF
CDR3 length: 12
V gene: TRBV5-1
J gene: TRBJ1-4

CDR3 protein: ASSFGTHNEQF
CDR3 length: 11
V gene: TRBV11-2
J gene: TRBJ2-1

CDR3 protein: ATSRAYESAQH
CDR3 length: 11
V gene: TRBV15
J gene: TRBJ1-5

CDR3 protein: ASSRQIRSGNTIY
CDR3 length: 13
V gene: TRBV13
J gene: TRBJ1-3

CDR3 protein: ASTHHLDEQF
CDR3 length: 10
V gene: TRBV7-9
J gene: TRBJ2-1

CDR3 protein: ASKDSGLAGGDETQY
CDR3 length: 15
V gene: TRBV23-1
J gene: TRBJ2-5

CDR3 protein: AISETGLAVNQKETQY
CDR3 length: 16
V gene: TRBV10-3
J gene: TRBJ2-5

CDR3 protein: ASSSTQAVGYT
CDR3 length: 11
V gene: TRBV7-2
J gene: TRBJ1-2

CDR3 protein: AISGQATRNEQF
CDR3 length: 12
V gene: TRBV10-3
J gene: TRBJ2-1

CDR3 protein: ASSWNRVLGYT
CDR3 length: 11
V gene: TRBV6-5
J gene: TRBJ1-2

CDR3 protein: ASNPGQQETQY
CDR3 length: 11
V gene: TRBV5-1
J gene: TRBJ2-5

CDR3 protein: ASSFLQGVGGYT
CDR3 length: 12
V gene: TRBV5-5
J gene: TRBJ1-2

CDR3 protein: ASSQGALRGYT
CDR3 length: 11
V gene: TRBV14
J gene: TRBJ1-2

CDR3 protein: ASSRTSTEQY
CDR3 length: 10
V gene: TRBV2
J gene: TRBJ2-7

CDR3 protein: ASSLIPGGGMVDTQY
CDR3 length: 15
V gene: TRBV28
J gene: TRBJ2-3

CDR3 protein: ASSSRDRSYEQY
CDR3 length: 12
V gene: TRBV28
J gene: TRBJ2-7

CDR3 protein: ASSPLRRDRAYEQY
CDR3 length: 14
V gene: TRBV11-2
J gene: TRBJ2-7

CDR3 protein: AVAVANVLT
CDR3 length: 9
V gene: TRBV30
J gene: TRBJ2-6

CDR3 protein: ASSPRVGSDTQY
CDR3 length: 12
V gene: TRBV7-2
J gene: TRBJ2-3

CDR3 protein: ASSGLPGQINYGYT
CDR3 length: 14
V gene: TRBV7-2
J gene: TRBJ1-2

CDR3 protein: ASSLGSDEQY
CDR3 length: 10
V gene: TRBV7-9
J gene: TRBJ2-7

CDR3 protein: ASSYRGGGETQY
CDR3 length: 12
V gene: TRBV5-1
J gene: TRBJ2-5

CDR3 protein: ASRPAVGANYGYT
CDR3 length: 13
V gene: TRBV7-8
J gene: TRBJ1-2

CDR3 protein: ASSLTGTTNTGELF
CDR3 length: 14
V gene: TRBV18
J gene: TRBJ2-2

CDR3 protein: ASSSQGYEQF
CDR3 length: 10
V gene: TRBV11-2
J gene: TRBJ2-1

CDR3 protein: ATSRVVRGCCNQPQH
CDR3 length: 15
V gene: TRBV15
J gene: TRBJ1-5

CDR3 protein: ASSELGLYGGYT
CDR3 length: 12
V gene: TRBV10-2
J gene: TRBJ1-2

CDR3 protein: TSSQEGTGSVYEQY
CDR3 length: 14
V gene: TRBV1
J gene: TRBJ2-7